These T cell receptor beta chains were read from a single sample in a study of identifying expanded T cells in peripheral blood. Here immunoSEQ multiplex PCR was the method, and the copy in TCRdb shows in-frame clones only, minus some. The sample has about 91,000 clones, more than 70% seen once. The source material was blood. The receptors were sampled from a person aged 18-70 years in good health. Each CDR3 is given with its conserved first and last residue. D genes are given only for firm matches. Clone size is stated in some rows and not others, as once, few, many or a class when expanded.

j_call d_call v_call clone_size cdr3_nt cdr3_aa
TRBJ2-3 NA TRBV28 NA TGTGCCAGCAGTTTATGGTGGAGTCCAGCCGAAGATACGCAGTATTTT CASSLWWSPAEDTQYF
TRBJ1-2 TRBD1 TRBV10-2 NA TGCGCCAGCAGTCCGGCCCCAGGGGACAGGAGACATTCTAACTATGGCTACACCTTC CASSPAPGDRRHSNYGYTF
TRBJ2-1 TRBD2 TRBV5-8 NA TGTGCCAGCAGCTTGGGTGTAGCGGGGGTATACAATGAGCAGTTCTTC CASSLGVAGVYNEQFF
TRBJ1-6 NA TRBV7-3 NA TGTGCCAGCAGCTCTACGGGGAGGGATAATTCACCCCTCCACTTT CASSSTGRDNSPLHF
TRBJ2-5 NA TRBV7-9 NA TGTGCCAGCAGCTCCTCATTGGAACAAGAGACCCAGTACTTC CASSSSLEQETQYF
TRBJ1-5 NA TRBV6-6 NA TGTGCCAGCGGTGACCCCTCTCAGCCCCAGCATTTT CASGDPSQPQHF
TRBJ2-2 NA TRBV7-2 NA TGTGCCAGCAGCTTAATGGCCGGGGAGCTGTTTTTT CASSLMAGELFF
TRBJ2-2 NA TRBV7-6 NA TGTGCCAGCAGCGAATACTTGGGGGAGTCCACCGGGGAGCTGTTTTTT CASSEYLGESTGELFF
TRBJ1-4 NA TRBV4-3 NA TGCGCCAGCAGCCAAGATGGTCTGGGGGTCCATGAAAAACTGTTTTTT CASSQDGLGVHEKLFF
TRBJ2-1 NA TRBV4-2 NA TGTGCCAGCTCTACACGCTACAATGAGCAGTTCTTC CASSTRYNEQFF
TRBJ1-1 NA TRBV5-4 NA TGTGCCAGCAGGTCGGGACATCTAGGCACTGAAGCTTTCTTT CASRSGHLGTEAFF
TRBJ1-1 NA TRBV11-2 NA TGTGCCAGCAGCTCTCAGGGAGGTTCGACTGAAGCTTTCTTT CASSSQGGSTEAFF
TRBJ2-5 TRBD2 TRBV7-3 NA TGTGCCAGCAGCTCTAGCGGGGTAGACGAGACCCAGTACTTC CASSSSGVDETQYF
TRBJ2-3 NA TRBV4-1 NA TGCGCCAGCAGCCAAGAGGGCCCGGGACTGATGTCTGACACAGATACGCAGTATTTT CASSQEGPGLMSDTDTQYF
TRBJ2-1 TRBD2 TRBV9 once TGTGCCAGCAGCGTAAGGGGTAGCGGGGGGAGCTCCTACAATGAGCAGTTCTTC CASSVRGSGGSSYNEQFF
TRBJ1-2 NA TRBV7-9 NA TGTGCCAGCAGCTTAGGACAGGCGGTGCACTATGGCTACACCTTC CASSLGQAVHYGYTF
TRBJ2-1 TRBD2 TRBV5-1 NA TGCGCCAGCAGCTCCCCTAGCGGGAGCAATGAGCAGTTCTTC CASSSPSGSNEQFF
TRBJ1-5 NA TRBV7-2 NA TGTGCCAGCAGCCAGTCGGCTCAGCCCCAGCATTTT CASSQSAQPQHF
TRBJ2-1 TRBD2 TRBV5-4 once TGTGCCAGCAGCTATAGGGCTACTAGCGGGACCTACAATGAGCAGTTCTTC CASSYRATSGTYNEQFF
TRBJ2-7 NA TRBV14 NA TGTGCCAGCAGCCGGTGGGGAGGTAGGTCCTACGAGCAGTACTTC CASSRWGGRSYEQYF
TRBJ1-3 NA TRBV4-1 NA TGCGCCAGCAGCCAAGATCGGGTAGGCACCATATATTTT CASSQDRVGTIYF
TRBJ1-3 TRBD1 TRBV2 NA TGTGCCAGCAGGTACAGGGGATCAGGAAACACCATATATTTT CASRYRGSGNTIYF
TRBJ2-7 TRBD2 TRBV4-1 NA TGCGCCAGCAGCCAAGATGCCCCCCTACTAGCGGTAGGGCACTACGAGCAGTACTTC CASSQDAPLLAVGHYEQYF